The entry below gives a single T cell receptor (beta chain) sequence along with its context. Its antigen specificity is not known. No qualities accompany the bases; no much larger clone lies one base away. CDR3 length: 15 amino acids, cysteine to phenylalanine. Here the CDR3 DNA is all that survives: 45 bases in frame from base 1. From a lookup of the germline V gene, CDR1 and CDR2 are SGHAT and FQNNGV. Cut back by 0 bases and 5 bases, the V and J ends lie 11 bases apart. This sample was taken from a study of cytomegalovirus exposure and HLA in healthy donors (dated by TCRdb to the late 2010s). Study-level background: According to an earlier analysis of 450 to 650 of the donors, about 190 million T cells yielded roughly 110 million unique TCR beta sequences and about 280 Gb of sequence data. An early release that covered some 640 HLA-typed donors contained 250 to 350 gigabases of sequencing data and tens of millions of unique TCR sequences. The genetic ancestry cluster associated with self-reported Caucasian donors included around 76% of the roughly 400 genotyped donors. The aim of the study was to test whether cataloging public T cell receptors could identify signatures of past pathogen exposure. The study profiled the T cell repertoires of 500 to 800 subjects by immunosequencing and related them to cytomegalovirus serostatus. Along with the roughly 710-subject first cohort, a separate validation cohort of over a hundred different subjects was used. The study combined high-throughput TCR immunosequencing, statistical association of individual TCRs with disease status, and machine learning to predict cytomegalovirus infection status. A later analysis re-analyzed previously published TCR beta repertoires from hundreds of donors and added high-resolution HLA genotyping to study TCR occurrence patterns. The later analysis used no new phenotypic data to find candidate immune exposures, relying instead on TCR beta sequences and their occurrence across donors. An earlier analysis of a few hundred of the donors applied high-throughput TCR beta sequencing to assess whether each TCR beta V gene segment acted as functional or pseudogenic. Alongside the repertoire data, information on donor age, sex, ethnicity and CMV serostatus was compiled. A later genetic analysis took genome-wide SNP genotypes for 398 of the 666 donors and used that subset as a discovery cohort. All discovery cohort repertoires had been generated on a single sequencing platform. Both class I and class II loci were covered by HLA typing, at four-digit resolution. Typing coverage differed by locus: A, B, C, DRB1 and DQB1 were typed in about 629-630 donors, DQA1 in 522, DPA1 in roughly 590, and DPB1 in around 440. About 5 DR-DQ haplotypes were handled as single units for association and clustering, since linkage in the cohort was strong. Among roughly 400 genotyped donors of the cohort, an average of roughly 230,000 unique TCR beta nucleotide sequences was sequenced per donor, of which about 18% were non-productive.

The cohort comprised 710 or so healthy bone marrow donors. At the time of sampling, all cohort members were nominally healthy, though unrecorded immune exposures were likely present. The donor tested CMV seropositive and was one of the 289 seropositive cohort members. Every donor gave a peripheral blood sample, and the peripheral blood mononuclear cells from that sample were used for TCR beta sequencing. The Qiagen DNeasy Blood Extraction Kit was used to extract genomic DNA from the blood cell samples. Overall study results and their limits: The presence/absence analyses assumed that sequencing depth was roughly uniform across donors, and that assumption may not be true. Compared with equally common non-associated chains, HLA-associated TCR beta chains in a later analysis were more clonally expanded and had lower generation probabilities. The classifier was reported to diagnose cytomegalovirus status with high specificity and sensitivity in both the original and validation cohorts. When HLA alleles, especially DR and DQ, strongly co-occurred, attributing TCR associations to individual alleles was difficult. A cluster of highly shared sequence variants was judged likely to be a technical artifact of the sequencing pipeline. The cohort was sequenced for TCR beta chains only, and without alpha or paired-chain data the features that could be detected were limited. A later genetic analysis reported fewer N-insertions in productive TCRs among donors in an Asian-associated ancestry cluster than the roughly 700-donor mean. Most CMV-associated TCR beta chains appeared to be HLA-restricted in a later analysis, and the HLA associations seemed to be driven largely by CMV exposure. Immune exposure information for the cohort was limited to CMV serostatus. A later analysis associated about 16,000 TCR beta sequences with specific HLA alleles at a false discovery rate of 0.05. The authors suggested that the approach could potentially be extended to other disease states and immunological phenotypes. HLA typing was unavailable for some donors at each locus, so association tests used only the typed subset. Linkage disequilibrium might explain the correlated functional status among segregating V segments, but an unknown experimental factor could not be ruled out. A later genetic analysis associated a missense DCLRE1C variant with V-gene and J-gene trimming of TCR beta chains, and an independent cohort replicated the association. A few of the identified cytomegalovirus-associated TCR beta chains were confirmed in vitro to be specific for cytomegalovirus antigens. Most TCR sequences were seen in very few donors, while some public TCRs were found in many individuals. The earlier analysis of 587 of the donors excluded approximately 15 rarely observed V segments, including chromosome 9 orphons, because counts were too low. In a later analysis, the rate of TCR association differed among HLA loci, with DRB1 alleles having the most associated TCRs and HLA-C alleles having the fewest. Several of the top co-occurrence clusters appeared to be linked to parvovirus B19, influenza, CMV and Epstein-Barr virus, according to a later analysis. The 87-base-pair reads could not distinguish some IMGT-functional V segments, including TRBV6-2 and TRBV6-3, so those segments were excluded. A further reported finding was that TCR beta sequences accurately predicted the HLA-A and HLA-B alleles for most subjects in the first cohort. In an earlier analysis of approximately 590 of the donors, most TCR beta V segments appeared in productive rearrangements about 87% or about 30% of the time, broadly matching IMGT annotations. A total of about 150 TCR beta chains were listed by the study as associated with cytomegalovirus.

Receptor libraries were prepared by the immunoSEQ multiplex PCR assay. For the multiplex PCR, a mixture combining 60 forward primers for TCR Vbeta segments and 13 reverse primers for TCR Jbeta segments was used. Amplification of the CDR3 region of rearranged TCR beta genes was performed with a multiplex PCR assay on genomic DNA. On the Illumina HiSeq System, the amplified TCR beta libraries were sequenced as 87-base-pair reads. The study's processing was this. In a later analysis, some 80 million unique TCR beta chains were counted across the 500 to 700 repertoires, and approximately 11 million of these chains were shared by at least two donors. Raw reads were error-corrected and collapsed into unique sequences with a nearest-neighbor algorithm that merged closely related sequences to remove PCR and sequencing errors. Alignment of CDR3 sequences to IMGT reference sequences was used to assign V, D and J gene segments. For a sequence to be retained, at least a six-nucleotide match to both a V gene segment and a J gene segment was required. A rearrangement was called productive if the CDR3 had no stop codons and remained in frame with V and J, and every other rearrangement was called non-productive. CDR3 was defined according to IMGT convention as the region running from the second conserved V-encoded cysteine to the conserved J-encoded phenylalanine. The earlier analysis of 500 to 750 of the donors excluded any sequence lacking an unambiguous match to a single V gene segment. In an earlier analysis of several hundred of the donors, V segments were called functional above 56.7% productive rearrangements and were called segregating when the between-donor standard deviation exceeded 5%. A statistical classification framework was built for diagnosing cytomegalovirus status from the catalog of TCR beta chain sequences. In a later analysis, V and J genes were assigned by comparing TCR nucleotide sequences against IMGT/GENE-DB human TR gene sequences. A later analysis assigned CDR3 sequences and most-parsimonious VDJ recombination scenarios with the TCRdist pipeline. In a later analysis, every TCR beta chain was defined by the combination of its CDR3 amino acid sequence and its V-gene family, and reads without a unique V-gene family were dropped. To address suspected cross-contamination and a sequencing artifact, a later analysis removed 592 highly shared, low-generation-probability nucleotide sequences. In a later analysis, a clonal expansion index for each public chain was calculated from normalized within-repertoire ranks of inferred template counts. Generation probabilities in a later analysis came from a VDJ recombination model fitted to out-of-frame rearrangements, and those results were checked against IGoR. In a later analysis, hypergeometric tests were used to score TCR-TCR, TCR-HLA and TCR-CMV co-occurrence, with a repertoire-size bias correction applied to TCR pairs. In a later analysis, false discovery rates were estimated by permuting HLA or CMV assignments 20 times. In a later analysis, co-occurring TCRs were grouped with DBSCAN, and TCRdist sequence similarity was added when clustering was performed within HLA-allele-positive subsets. Repertoires with fewer than 30,000 or more than 120,000 public chains were left out of co-occurrence clustering, as were about five repertoires with anomalous nucleotide sharing. TCRdb limited this immuneACCESS table to in-frame rearrangements with V and J called. A share of clones is missing; checked studies link under half to unresolved V genes, and the rest is unexplained. V and J calls and clone size are copied from that table; D and trimming were computed from the DNA. This sample gives roughly 140,000 clones in total; about four fifths of them show up just once. About 4.3% of the sample is in the top ten clones.

Here the chain combines TRBV11-2 and TRBJ1-5; the D gene is possibly TRBD1, with 5 bases matching. Material: PBMCs. This sequence originates from a woman aged 40 to 49 in good health and CMV-seropositive. The CDR3 sequence is CASSLDLQDYQPQHF. The DNA reads TGTGCCAGCAGCTTAGATCTACAGGATTATCAGCCCCAGCATTTT.